In its sample, the clone carrying this T cell receptor beta chain was seen once. This sample stems from a study of T cell responses to AZD1222 COVID-19 vaccine. Profiled with immunoSEQ multiplex PCR; TCRdb holds only in-frame clones, not every one. The sample records approximately 100,000 clones, 70% to 90% being singletons. Sample: peripheral blood, taken 28 days after the second AZD1222 dose. The receptor comes from an adult who received the AZD1222 COVID-19 vaccine.

In DNA, the CDR3 is TGTGCCAGCACCACAGGGGCGAGCCCGTACAATGAGCAGTTCTTC. It codes for CASTTGASPYNEQFF. The rearrangement joins TRBV6-5 to TRBJ2-1; 7 bases are shared with TRBD1. After removal of 7 bases from V and 4 bases from J, the junction contained 10 bases not matched to a gene. CDR1 MNHEY and CDR2 SVGAGI come from the germline V gene. This CDR3 has 15 residues.